Following are 11 T cell receptor beta chains from one sample sequenced in a study of shared clonotypes between healthy human individuals. Generated by immunoSEQ multiplex PCR, the TCRdb table keeps only in-frame clones and is missing some. The sample consists of more than 1.2 million clones, 97% to 99% of them appearing once. Sequencing was carried out using naive CD4+ T cells sorted from blood. Sample subset: CD45RA+ positively selected. The receptors derive from a young man in good health.

This chain joins TRBV18 and TRBJ2-3; TRBD2 matches at 7 bases. CDR1 and CDR2 (germline): KGHSH, LQKENI. The CDR3 runs to 18 residues. V shed 0 bases, J shed 4 bases, and the junction held 13 bases outside the gene matches. Here the CDR3 DNA reads TGTGCCAGCTCACCACCCTCAAGGGCGGGAGATACCCCAGATACGCAGTATTTT. Translating gives CASSPPSRAGDTPDTQYF.

The chain has TRBV18 and TRBJ1-5; D remains unclear. Germline loops: CDR1 KGHSH, CDR2 LQKENI. V was pared by 3 bases and J by 5 bases, with 11 bases between. This CDR3 is 14 amino acids long. CDR3 sequence: CASSPMGRDQPQHF. The CDR3 nucleotides are TGTGCCAGCTCACCCATGGGGAGGGATCAGCCCCAGCATTTT. Complete variable domain (other parts from reference TRBV18 and TRBJ1-5): NAGVMQNPRHLVRRRGQEARLRCSPMKGHSHVYWYRQLPEEGLKFMVYLQKENIIDESGMPKERFSAEFPKEGPSILRIQQVVRGDSAAYFCASSPMGRDQPQHFGDGTRLSIL.

This clone was found once. This chain links TRBV7-8 with TRBJ2-7; D not resolved. In germline, CDR1 is SGHVS, CDR2 FQNEAQ. V lost 1 base to trimming and J lost 0 bases, with 7 bases between them. CDR3 size: 14 residues. CDR3 sequence (DNA): TGTGCCAGCAGCTTAGACGTCACCTCCTACGAGCAGTACTTC. This encodes CASSLDVTSYEQYF. The entire variable domain, with the rest obtained from reference TRBV7-8 and TRBJ2-7, is as follows: GAGVSQSPRYKVAKRGQDVALRCDPISGHVSLFWYQQALGQGPEFLTYFQNEAQLDKSGLPSDRFFAERPEGSVSTLKIQRTQQEDSAVYLCASSLDVTSYEQYFGPGTRLTVT.

The chain recombines TRBV5-4 with TRBJ2-7; TRBD2 matches at 8 bases. The J segment lost 0 bases and the V segment lost 1 base, leaving 6 bases of the junction unmatched. The CDR3 has 16 amino acids. Germline assignment: CDR1 SGHNT and CDR2 YYREEE (reference sequence). The CDR3 DNA follows: TGTGCCAGCAGCTTGTTACCGGGACTAGACTCCTACGAGCAGTACTTC. Amino acid sequence: CASSLLPGLDSYEQYF.

The chain carries TRBV9 and TRBJ2-1; possible D gene TRBD1, 5 bases. There are 13 residues in the CDR3. Germline CDR1 and CDR2: SGDLS and YYNGEE. With 5 bases removed from V and 5 bases from J, the gap between germline ends came to 11 bases. CDR3 sequence reads: CASSYEQDNEQFF. The CDR3 region has the DNA TGTGCCAGCAGTTACGAACAGGACAATGAGCAGTTCTTC.

As regards this clone: Other DNA sequences of this sample code for an identical CDR3. The CDR3 region has the DNA TGTGCCAGCAGCGTAAGTGGGACAGGTTATGAAAAACTGTTTTTT. It codes for CASSVSGTGYEKLFF. The chain carries TRBV9 and TRBJ1-4, with 8 bases matching TRBD1. Germline-derived CDR1 and CDR2 are SGDLS and YYNGEE. Trimming at V came to 1 base and at J to 6 bases, leaving 5 bases not matched to a gene. The CDR3 length is 15 residues.

This chain connects TRBV6-5 to TRBJ2-7, with 12 nucleotides matching TRBD2. Trimming took 5 bases from V and 5 from J; bases not matched to a gene: 4. In germline, CDR1 is MNHEY, CDR2 SVGAGI. CDR3 length: 14 residues. This CDR3 is CASSPTSGSHEQYF. In nucleotides, the CDR3 is TGTGCCAGCAGTCCGACTAGCGGGAGCCACGAGCAGTACTTC.

This rearrangement joins TRBV11-2 to TRBJ2-7; D gene ambiguous. Germline values: CDR1 SGHAT, CDR2 FQNNGV. V was clipped by 0 bases and J by 0 bases, with 9 bases between them. The CDR3 is made up of 15 amino acids. Here the CDR3 reads CASSLESLGSYEQYF. CDR3 DNA sequence: TGTGCCAGCAGCTTAGAAAGCCTCGGCTCCTACGAGCAGTACTTC.

The rearrangement links TRBV28 to TRBJ1-2; the D gene is possibly TRBD1 (5 bases). The CDR3 contains 19 residues. Germline loops: CDR1 MDHEN, CDR2 SYDVKM. Trimming took off 5 bases at V and 5 bases at J, with 30 bases between the two ends. CDR3 in amino acids: CASSPNWGGVTPLWYGYTF. For the CDR3, the DNA is TGTGCCAGCAGTCCAAATTGGGGGGGAGTCACCCCACTCTGGTATGGCTACACCTTC.

This clone was seen only once. J is TRBJ2-7 and V is TRBV5-1; no clear D. The CDR3 sequence is 15 residues long. CDR1 is SGHRS, CDR2 YFSETQ, per germline. V was pared by 1 base and J by 4 bases, with 15 bases between. CDR3 residues: CASSLWTRGQYEQYF. In DNA, the CDR3 is TGCGCCAGCAGCTTGTGGACCAGAGGTCAATACGAGCAGTACTTC.

The chain uses TRBV5-4 and TRBJ2-5; D not certain. Looked up from germline, CDR1 is SGHNT and CDR2 is YYREEE (reference sequence). Trimming removed 2 bases from V and 1 base from J, with 6 bases in between. This CDR3 has 13 amino acids. For the CDR3, the DNA is TGTGCCAGCAGCTTTCCAGCCCAAGAGACCCAGTACTTC. Translating gives CASSFPAQETQYF.